These T cell receptor beta chains were read from a single sample in a study of blood T cell repertoires in COVID-19. Only in-frame clones appear in the TCRdb table, and some are missing; sequencing was by immunoSEQ multiplex PCR. The sample carries about 70,000 clones, 70% to 90% recorded once. Sequenced: peripheral blood. Receptors originate from a human donor in a cohort sampled during active COVID-19. The CDR3 runs from the conserved cysteine through the conserved F or W. Each record gives: CDR3 protein, CDR3 DNA, J gene, V gene, D gene, clone size. D genes are given only for firm matches. Clone size, where shown, is once, few, many, or a class for clones that have expanded.

CDR3aa: CASSLQGVATGELFF
CDR3nt: TGCGCCAGCAGCTTACAGGGGGTCGCCACCGGGGAGCTGTTTTTT
j_gene: TRBJ2-2
v_gene: TRBV5-1
d_gene: TRBD1
abundance: NA

CDR3aa: CASSSPGGDLTDTQYF
CDR3nt: TGTGCCAGCAGCTCCCCAGGAGGAGACCTCACAGATACGCAGTATTTT
j_gene: TRBJ2-3
v_gene: TRBV28
d_gene: NA
abundance: NA

CDR3aa: CASSLDRENTGELFF
CDR3nt: TGTGCCAGCAGCTTAGACAGGGAGAACACCGGGGAGCTGTTTTTT
j_gene: TRBJ2-2
v_gene: TRBV11-2
d_gene: NA
abundance: NA

CDR3aa: CASSLGQDTDTQYF
CDR3nt: TGCGCCAGCAGCTTAGGACAGGACACAGATACGCAGTATTTT
j_gene: TRBJ2-3
v_gene: TRBV5-1
d_gene: TRBD1
abundance: NA

CDR3aa: CASSPLTAVETQYF
CDR3nt: TGTGCCAGCAGTCCTCTGACAGCTGTAGAGACCCAGTACTTC
j_gene: TRBJ2-5
v_gene: TRBV27
d_gene: NA
abundance: NA

CDR3aa: CASSLRRGEDTQYF
CDR3nt: TGTGCCAGCAGCTTAAGGCGGGGGGAAGATACGCAGTATTTT
j_gene: TRBJ2-3
v_gene: TRBV7-2
d_gene: TRBD2
abundance: NA

CDR3aa: CATERPQGVDSPLHF
CDR3nt: TGTGCCACCGAGAGACCACAGGGTGTTGATTCACCCCTCCACTTT
j_gene: TRBJ1-6
v_gene: TRBV6-5
d_gene: NA
abundance: NA

CDR3aa: CASSSPGQGRGSGANVLTF
CDR3nt: TGTGCCAGCAGTTCTCCGGGGCAGGGCAGGGGCTCTGGGGCCAACGTCCTGACTTTC
j_gene: TRBJ2-6
v_gene: TRBV28
d_gene: NA
abundance: once

CDR3aa: CASSFEPQGLYEQYF
CDR3nt: TGTGCCAGCAGCTTCGAGCCCCAGGGCCTCTACGAGCAGTACTTC
j_gene: TRBJ2-7
v_gene: TRBV5-5
d_gene: NA
abundance: NA

CDR3aa: CASSPAGNSYNEQFF
CDR3nt: TGTGCCAGCAGCCCTGCAGGGAACTCCTACAATGAGCAGTTCTTC
j_gene: TRBJ2-1
v_gene: TRBV5-5
d_gene: NA
abundance: NA

CDR3aa: CASSPGGMTEAFF
CDR3nt: TGTGCCAGCAGCCCGGGGGGAATGACTGAAGCTTTCTTT
j_gene: TRBJ1-1
v_gene: TRBV7-8
d_gene: NA
abundance: once

CDR3aa: CASSPGQGQETQYF
CDR3nt: TGTGCCAGCAGCCCGGGACAGGGGCAAGAGACCCAGTACTTC
j_gene: TRBJ2-5
v_gene: TRBV11-3
d_gene: TRBD1
abundance: NA

CDR3aa: CASSQGGGGRNSPLHF
CDR3nt: TGTGCCAGCAGCCAAGGGGGGGGAGGGCGTAATTCACCCCTCCACTTT
j_gene: TRBJ1-6
v_gene: TRBV3-1/TRBV3-2
d_gene: NA
abundance: NA

CDR3aa: CASSIGLAGGNTDTQYF
CDR3nt: TGTGCCAGCAGCATCGGACTAGCGGGGGGAAACACAGATACGCAGTATTTT
j_gene: TRBJ2-3
v_gene: TRBV9
d_gene: TRBD2
abundance: NA

CDR3aa: CASEGHLDTGELFF
CDR3nt: TGTGCCAGCGAGGGACACCTCGACACCGGGGAGCTGTTTTTT
j_gene: TRBJ2-2
v_gene: TRBV6-5
d_gene: NA
abundance: NA

CDR3aa: CATSDGGTVGSYNEQFF
CDR3nt: TGTGCCACCAGTGACGGCGGGACAGTTGGCTCCTACAATGAGCAGTTCTTC
j_gene: TRBJ2-1
v_gene: TRBV24-1
d_gene: NA
abundance: NA

CDR3aa: CASSQAGGEKLFF
CDR3nt: TGTGCCAGCAGCCAAGCCGGGGGAGAAAAACTGTTTTTT
j_gene: TRBJ1-4
v_gene: TRBV6-2/TRBV6-3
d_gene: NA
abundance: NA

CDR3aa: CASQGRPTIYNEQFF
CDR3nt: TGTGCCAGCCAGGGCAGGCCAACCATCTACAATGAGCAGTTCTTC
j_gene: TRBJ2-1
v_gene: TRBV6-5
d_gene: NA
abundance: NA

CDR3aa: CASSGQRGGETQYF
CDR3nt: TGTGCCAGCAGTGGGCAGCGGGGGGGGGAGACCCAGTACTTC
j_gene: TRBJ2-5
v_gene: TRBV2
d_gene: TRBD2
abundance: NA

CDR3aa: CASSLGQREQYF
CDR3nt: TGTGCCAGCAGCTTAGGACAGCGCGAGCAGTACTTC
j_gene: TRBJ2-7
v_gene: TRBV7-9
d_gene: NA
abundance: NA

CDR3aa: CASSFQGGPYEQYF
CDR3nt: TGTGCCAGCAGTTTCCAGGGGGGCCCCTACGAGCAGTACTTC
j_gene: TRBJ2-7
v_gene: TRBV27
d_gene: NA
abundance: NA

CDR3aa: CASSLRGGAWGETQYF
CDR3nt: TGTGCCAGCAGCTTGAGGGGGGGCGCGTGGGGAGAGACCCAGTACTTC
j_gene: TRBJ2-5
v_gene: TRBV5-4
d_gene: NA
abundance: NA

CDR3aa: CASSFAGGPKNQPQHF
CDR3nt: TGTGCCAGCAGCTTCGCGGGGGGACCCAAAAATCAGCCCCAGCATTTT
j_gene: TRBJ1-5
v_gene: TRBV7-8
d_gene: NA
abundance: NA

CDR3aa: CASSTNPGQGTYEQYF
CDR3nt: TGTGCCAGTAGTACGAACCCGGGACAGGGAACCTACGAGCAGTACTTC
j_gene: TRBJ2-7
v_gene: TRBV19
d_gene: TRBD1
abundance: once

CDR3aa: CASSGGVPDEAFF
CDR3nt: TGTGCCAGCAGTGGGGGGGTTCCCGATGAAGCTTTCTTT
j_gene: TRBJ1-1
v_gene: TRBV12-3/TRBV12-4
d_gene: NA
abundance: NA

CDR3aa: CAWSANAGVNNEQFF
CDR3nt: TGTGCCTGGAGTGCCAACGCGGGGGTTAACAATGAGCAGTTCTTC
j_gene: TRBJ2-1
v_gene: TRBV30
d_gene: TRBD2
abundance: NA

CDR3aa: CASSLLLGTAYNEQFF
CDR3nt: TGTGCCAGCAGCTTACTTCTGGGGACAGCCTACAATGAGCAGTTCTTC
j_gene: TRBJ2-1
v_gene: TRBV7-8
d_gene: TRBD1
abundance: NA

CDR3aa: CATSAGGGGAEEQFF
CDR3nt: TGTGCCACCTCGGCAGGTGGCGGGGGGGCGGAGGAGCAGTTCTTC
j_gene: TRBJ2-1
v_gene: TRBV24-1
d_gene: TRBD2
abundance: NA

CDR3aa: CASSAVQGAYYGYTF
CDR3nt: TGTGCCAGCAGCGCCGTGCAGGGGGCCTACTATGGCTACACCTTC
j_gene: TRBJ1-2
v_gene: TRBV2
d_gene: TRBD1
abundance: NA

CDR3aa: CASSSDRGQTEAFF
CDR3nt: TGCGCCAGCAGCTCGGACAGGGGGCAGACTGAAGCTTTCTTT
j_gene: TRBJ1-1
v_gene: TRBV5-1
d_gene: TRBD1
abundance: few

CDR3aa: CASSLVGGIESVEQYF
CDR3nt: TGCGCCAGCAGCTTGGTTGGGGGGATAGAGTCGGTCGAGCAGTACTTC
j_gene: TRBJ2-7
v_gene: TRBV5-1
d_gene: NA
abundance: NA

CDR3aa: CASSLFDRTGETQYF
CDR3nt: TGCGCCAGCAGCTTATTTGACAGGACCGGTGAGACCCAGTACTTC
j_gene: TRBJ2-5
v_gene: TRBV5-1
d_gene: NA
abundance: NA

CDR3aa: CASSLRMEGSYEQYF
CDR3nt: TGTGCCAGCAGCCTACGGATGGAGGGGTCCTACGAGCAGTACTTC
j_gene: TRBJ2-7
v_gene: TRBV7-9
d_gene: NA
abundance: NA

CDR3aa: CASSPTSGEYEQYF
CDR3nt: TGTGCCAGCTCACCCACTAGCGGTGAATACGAGCAGTACTTC
j_gene: TRBJ2-7
v_gene: TRBV18
d_gene: TRBD2
abundance: few

CDR3aa: CAWSVGGPEAFF
CDR3nt: TGTGCCTGGAGTGTCGGGGGTCCTGAAGCTTTCTTT
j_gene: TRBJ1-1
v_gene: TRBV30
d_gene: NA
abundance: NA

CDR3aa: CASSPTGSGGETQYF
CDR3nt: TGTGCCAGCAGCCCCACAGGTAGTGGAGGGGAGACCCAGTACTTC
j_gene: TRBJ2-5
v_gene: TRBV5-8
d_gene: NA
abundance: NA

CDR3aa: CASSPTGQSEAFF
CDR3nt: TGTGCCAGCAGCCCCACGGGACAGAGTGAAGCTTTCTTT
j_gene: TRBJ1-1
v_gene: TRBV7-2
d_gene: TRBD1
abundance: NA

CDR3aa: CASSPSTGNQPQHF
CDR3nt: TGTGCCAGCAGCCCTTCGACAGGCAATCAGCCCCAGCATTTT
j_gene: TRBJ1-5
v_gene: TRBV7-2
d_gene: NA
abundance: NA

CDR3aa: CAWSRDRVEEQFF
CDR3nt: TGTGCCTGGAGCCGGGACAGGGTGGAGGAGCAGTTCTTC
j_gene: TRBJ2-1
v_gene: TRBV30
d_gene: TRBD1
abundance: NA

CDR3aa: CASSYFGGTGELFF
CDR3nt: TGTGCCAGCAGTTACTTCGGAGGCACCGGGGAGCTGTTTTTT
j_gene: TRBJ2-2
v_gene: TRBV6-5
d_gene: NA
abundance: NA

CDR3aa: CASSTSTDTQYF
CDR3nt: TGCGCCAGCAGCACTAGCACAGATACGCAGTATTTT
j_gene: TRBJ2-3
v_gene: TRBV5-1
d_gene: NA
abundance: NA

CDR3aa: CAISLSGGINNEQFF
CDR3nt: TGTGCCATCAGCCTTAGCGGGGGGATTAACAATGAGCAGTTCTTC
j_gene: TRBJ2-1
v_gene: TRBV10-3
d_gene: TRBD2
abundance: NA

CDR3aa: CASSQDFPHSGGINTGELFF
CDR3nt: TGTGCCAGCAGCCAAGATTTCCCCCATAGCGGGGGGATTAACACCGGGGAGCTGTTTTTT
j_gene: TRBJ2-2
v_gene: TRBV4-2
d_gene: TRBD2
abundance: NA

CDR3aa: CASSPQGFTANYGYTF
CDR3nt: TGTGCCAGCAGCCCACAGGGGTTCACGGCTAACTATGGCTACACCTTC
j_gene: TRBJ1-2
v_gene: TRBV4-2
d_gene: TRBD1
abundance: few

CDR3aa: CASSWTARATDTQYF
CDR3nt: TGTGCCAGCAGTTGGACCGCCAGGGCCACAGATACGCAGTATTTT
j_gene: TRBJ2-3
v_gene: TRBV7-9
d_gene: NA
abundance: NA

CDR3aa: CASSQGQDYGYTF
CDR3nt: TGTGCCAGCAGCCAGGGACAGGACTATGGCTACACCTTC
j_gene: TRBJ1-2
v_gene: TRBV5-4
d_gene: TRBD1
abundance: NA

CDR3aa: CASSLQFGGWNTEAFF
CDR3nt: TGTGCCAGCAGCCTTCAGTTCGGGGGTTGGAACACTGAAGCTTTCTTT
j_gene: TRBJ1-1
v_gene: TRBV11-2
d_gene: NA
abundance: NA

CDR3aa: CASSYSRGSNQPQHF
CDR3nt: TGTGCCAGCAGTTATAGCAGGGGTAGCAATCAGCCCCAGCATTTT
j_gene: TRBJ1-5
v_gene: TRBV6-2/TRBV6-3
d_gene: NA
abundance: NA

CDR3aa: CATSRDQWRVRGYTF
CDR3nt: TGTGCCACCAGCAGAGATCAATGGAGGGTCAGGGGCTACACCTTC
j_gene: TRBJ1-2
v_gene: TRBV15
d_gene: NA
abundance: NA

CDR3aa: CASSWGHKETQYF
CDR3nt: TGTGCCAGCAGCTGGGGACATAAAGAGACCCAGTACTTC
j_gene: TRBJ2-5
v_gene: TRBV7-2
d_gene: NA
abundance: NA

CDR3aa: CASSVGLATGELFF
CDR3nt: TGTGCCAGCAGCGTGGGACTTGCCACCGGGGAGCTGTTTTTT
j_gene: TRBJ2-2
v_gene: TRBV5-6
d_gene: NA
abundance: NA

CDR3aa: CSVQGNSNQPQHF
CDR3nt: TGCAGCGTTCAGGGGAATAGCAATCAGCCCCAGCATTTT
j_gene: TRBJ1-5
v_gene: TRBV29-1
d_gene: NA
abundance: NA

CDR3aa: CASSSSRQGHGYTF
CDR3nt: TGTGCCAGCAGTTCCTCGCGACAGGGGCATGGCTACACCTTC
j_gene: TRBJ1-2
v_gene: TRBV27
d_gene: TRBD1
abundance: NA

CDR3aa: CASSYAGKGSYEQYF
CDR3nt: TGTGCCAGCAGTTACGCGGGCAAAGGCTCCTACGAGCAGTACTTC
j_gene: TRBJ2-7
v_gene: TRBV6-5
d_gene: NA
abundance: NA

CDR3aa: CATSEPTGGGYNEQFF
CDR3nt: TGTGCCACCAGTGAGCCTACAGGGGGTGGTTACAATGAGCAGTTCTTC
j_gene: TRBJ2-1
v_gene: TRBV24-1
d_gene: TRBD1
abundance: NA

CDR3aa: CASSLARQGGGYTF
CDR3nt: TGTGCCAGCAGCTTAGCGCGGCAGGGTGGTGGCTACACCTTC
j_gene: TRBJ1-2
v_gene: TRBV7-2
d_gene: NA
abundance: NA

CDR3aa: CASSQSGRYGNTIYF
CDR3nt: TGCGCCAGCAGTCAATCTGGGAGGTATGGAAACACCATATATTTT
j_gene: TRBJ1-3
v_gene: TRBV23-1
d_gene: NA
abundance: NA

CDR3aa: CASSLYSDSNQPQHF
CDR3nt: TGTGCCAGCAGCTTATACAGTGATAGCAATCAGCCCCAGCATTTT
j_gene: TRBJ1-5
v_gene: TRBV7-2
d_gene: NA
abundance: NA